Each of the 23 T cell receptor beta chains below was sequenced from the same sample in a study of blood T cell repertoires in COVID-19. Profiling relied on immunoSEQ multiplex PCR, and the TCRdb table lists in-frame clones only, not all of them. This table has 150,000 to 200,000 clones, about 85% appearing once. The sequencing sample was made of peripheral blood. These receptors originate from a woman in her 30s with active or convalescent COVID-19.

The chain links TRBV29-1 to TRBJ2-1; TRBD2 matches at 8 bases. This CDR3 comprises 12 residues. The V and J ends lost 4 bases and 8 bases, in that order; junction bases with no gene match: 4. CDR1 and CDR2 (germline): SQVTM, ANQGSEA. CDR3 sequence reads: CSVVAGGDEQFF. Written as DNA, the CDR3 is TGCAGCGTTGTCGCGGGGGGCGATGAGCAGTTCTTC.

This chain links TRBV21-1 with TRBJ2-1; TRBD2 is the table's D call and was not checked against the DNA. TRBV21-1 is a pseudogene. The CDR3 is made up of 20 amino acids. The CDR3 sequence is CASSRKLAGGPPSSYNEQFF. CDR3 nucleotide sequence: TGTGCCAGCAGCAGAAAACTAGCGGGAGGGCCCCCGAGCTCCTACAATGAGCAGTTCTTC.

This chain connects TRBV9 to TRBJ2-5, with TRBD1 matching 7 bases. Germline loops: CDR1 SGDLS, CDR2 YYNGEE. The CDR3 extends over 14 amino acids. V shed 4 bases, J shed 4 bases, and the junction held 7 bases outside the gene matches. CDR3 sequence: CASSTGQDGETQYF. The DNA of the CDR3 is TGTGCCAGCAGCACTGGACAGGACGGAGAGACCCAGTACTTC.

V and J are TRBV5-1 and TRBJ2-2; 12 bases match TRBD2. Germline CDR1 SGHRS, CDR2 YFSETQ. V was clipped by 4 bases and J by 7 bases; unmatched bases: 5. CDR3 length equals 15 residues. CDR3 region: CASSASGRADGELFF. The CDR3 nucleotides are TGCGCCAGCAGCGCTAGCGGGAGGGCCGACGGGGAGCTGTTTTTT.

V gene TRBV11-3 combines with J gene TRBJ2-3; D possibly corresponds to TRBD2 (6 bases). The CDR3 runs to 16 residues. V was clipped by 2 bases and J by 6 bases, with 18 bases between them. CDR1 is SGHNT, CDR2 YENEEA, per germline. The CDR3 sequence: CASSLRLASPRDTQYF. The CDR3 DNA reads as TGTGCCAGCAGCTTAAGGCTAGCGTCCCCTCGTGATACGCAGTATTTT.

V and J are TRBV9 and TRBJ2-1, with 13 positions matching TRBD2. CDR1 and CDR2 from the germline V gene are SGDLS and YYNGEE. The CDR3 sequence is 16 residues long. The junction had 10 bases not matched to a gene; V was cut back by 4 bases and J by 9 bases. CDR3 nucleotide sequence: TGTGCCAGCAGCCCTCGGACTAGCGGGAGTTTAACTGAGCAGTTCTTC. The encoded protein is CASSPRTSGSLTEQFF. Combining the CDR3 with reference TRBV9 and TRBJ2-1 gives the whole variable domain DSGVTQTPKHLITATGQRVTLRCSPRSGDLSVYWYQQSLDQGLQFLIQYYNGEERAKGNILERFSAQQFPDLHSELNLSSLELGDSALYFCASSPRTSGSLTEQFFGPGTRLTVL.

The DNA of the CDR3 is TGTGCCAGCGTACAGGGAGACACCGGGGAGCTGTTTTTT. Its translation is CASVQGDTGELFF. The chain is built from TRBV18 and TRBJ2-2; a possible D gene is TRBD1 (6 bases). CDR3 size: 13 residues. Trimming shortened V by 8 bases and J by 3 bases, and 10 bases separated the two germline ends. Germline V gene data show CDR1 as KGHSH and CDR2 as LQKENI. The full variable domain, in which reference TRBV18 and TRBJ2-2 provide the parts outside the CDR3, is NAGVMQNPRHLVRRRGQEARLRCSPMKGHSHVYWYRQLPEEGLKFMVYLQKENIIDESGMPKERFSAEFPKEGPSILRIQQVVRGDSAAYFCASVQGDTGELFFGEGSRLTVL.

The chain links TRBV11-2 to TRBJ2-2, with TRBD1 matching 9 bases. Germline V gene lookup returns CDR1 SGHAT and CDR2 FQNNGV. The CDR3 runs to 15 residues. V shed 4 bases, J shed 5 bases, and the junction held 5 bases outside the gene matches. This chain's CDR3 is CASSSYGQGTGELFF. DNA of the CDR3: TGTGCCAGCAGCTCCTACGGACAGGGGACCGGGGAGCTGTTTTTT.

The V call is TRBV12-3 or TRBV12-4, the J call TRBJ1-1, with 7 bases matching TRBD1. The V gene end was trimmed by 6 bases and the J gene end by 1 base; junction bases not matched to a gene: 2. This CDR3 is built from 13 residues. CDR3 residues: CASRRTGNTEAFF. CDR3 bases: TGTGCCAGCAGAAGGACAGGGAACACTGAAGCTTTCTTT.

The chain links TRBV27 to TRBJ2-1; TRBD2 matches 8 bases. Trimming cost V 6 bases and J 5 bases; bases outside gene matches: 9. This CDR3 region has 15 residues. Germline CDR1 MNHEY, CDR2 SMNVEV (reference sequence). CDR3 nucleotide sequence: TGTGCCAGCAGCCGCAGTTCGCGGGAGGACAATGAGCAGTTCTTC. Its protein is CASSRSSREDNEQFF.

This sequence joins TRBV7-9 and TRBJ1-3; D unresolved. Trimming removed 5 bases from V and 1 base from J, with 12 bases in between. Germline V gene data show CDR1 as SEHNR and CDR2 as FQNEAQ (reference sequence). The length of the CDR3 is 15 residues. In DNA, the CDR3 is TGTGCCAGCAGCAAGACACCGTCGTCTGGAAACACCATATATTTT. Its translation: CASSKTPSSGNTIYF. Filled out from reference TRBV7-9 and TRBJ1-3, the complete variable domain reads DTGVSQNPRHKITKRGQNVTFRCDPISEHNRLYWYRQTLGQGPEFLTYFQNEAQLEKSRLLSDRFSAERPKGSFSTLEIQRTEQGDSAMYLCASSKTPSSGNTIYFGEGSWLTVV.

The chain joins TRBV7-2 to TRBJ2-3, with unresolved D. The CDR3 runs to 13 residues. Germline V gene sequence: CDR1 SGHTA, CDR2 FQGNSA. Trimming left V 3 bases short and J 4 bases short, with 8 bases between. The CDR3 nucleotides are TGTGCCAGCAGCTTTCAACCGGCAGATACGCAGTATTTT. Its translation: CASSFQPADTQYF.

The DNA for the CDR3 is TGCGCCAGCAGCTTAAGCGGGAGGACCCAAGAGACCCAGTACTTC. Protein product: CASSLSGRTQETQYF. The V gene is TRBV5-1, the J gene TRBJ2-5; 9 bases fit TRBD2. In germline, CDR1 is SGHRS, CDR2 YFSETQ. The J segment lost 1 base and the V segment lost 2 bases, leaving 3 bases of the junction unmatched. The CDR3 has 15 residues.

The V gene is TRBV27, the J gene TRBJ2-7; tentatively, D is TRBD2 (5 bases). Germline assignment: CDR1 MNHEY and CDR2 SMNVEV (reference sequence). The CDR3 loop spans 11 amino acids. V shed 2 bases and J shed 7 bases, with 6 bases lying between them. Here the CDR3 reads CASSLGGEQYF. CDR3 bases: TGTGCCAGCAGTTTAGGCGGGGAGCAGTACTTC.

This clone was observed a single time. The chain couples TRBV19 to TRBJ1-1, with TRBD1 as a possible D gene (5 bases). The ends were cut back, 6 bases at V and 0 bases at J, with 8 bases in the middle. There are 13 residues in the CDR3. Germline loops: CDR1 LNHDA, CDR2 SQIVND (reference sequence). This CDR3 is CASRAGLNTEAFF. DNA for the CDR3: TGTGCCAGTAGGGCAGGGCTGAACACTGAAGCTTTCTTT.

CDR3 sequence (DNA): TGCACGGGGGGGACAGGGGATGGCTACACCTTC. Translation gives CTGGTGDGYTF. The chain uses TRBV29-1 and TRBJ1-2; 10 bases line up with TRBD1. The CDR3 loop spans 11 amino acids. CDR1 SQVTM and CDR2 ANQGSEA come from the germline V gene. Full variable domain (outside the CDR3, taken from reference TRBV29-1 and TRBJ1-2): SAVISQKPSRDICQRGTSLTIQCQVDSQVTMMFWYRQQPGQSLTLIATANQGSEATYESGFVIDKFPISRPNLTFSTLTVSNMSPEDSSIYLCTGGTGDGYTFGSGTRLTVV.

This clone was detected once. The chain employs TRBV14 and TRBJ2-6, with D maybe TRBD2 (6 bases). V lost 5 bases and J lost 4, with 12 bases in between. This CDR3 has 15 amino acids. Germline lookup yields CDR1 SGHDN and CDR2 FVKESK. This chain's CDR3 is CASSKGLLGANVLTF. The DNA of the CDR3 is TGTGCCAGCAGCAAGGGACTTCTGGGGGCCAACGTCCTGACTTTC.

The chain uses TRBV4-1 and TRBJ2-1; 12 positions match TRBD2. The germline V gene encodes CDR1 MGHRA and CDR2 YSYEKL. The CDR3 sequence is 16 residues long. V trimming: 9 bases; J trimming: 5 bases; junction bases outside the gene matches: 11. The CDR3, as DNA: TGCGCCAGTACAGCCCATCTAGCGGGGGGGGACAATGAGCAGTTCTTC. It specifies CASTAHLAGGDNEQFF.

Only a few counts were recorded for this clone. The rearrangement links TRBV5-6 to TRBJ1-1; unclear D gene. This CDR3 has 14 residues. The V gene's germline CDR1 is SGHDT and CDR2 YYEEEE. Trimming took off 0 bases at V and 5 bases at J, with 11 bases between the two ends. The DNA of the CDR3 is TGTGCCAGCAGCTTGGCCATGGCGGATACTGAAGCTTTCTTT. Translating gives CASSLAMADTEAFF.

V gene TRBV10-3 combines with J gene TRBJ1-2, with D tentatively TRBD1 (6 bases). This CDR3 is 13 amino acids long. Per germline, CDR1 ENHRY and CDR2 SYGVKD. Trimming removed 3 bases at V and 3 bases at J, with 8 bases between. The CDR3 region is CAISDKGDYGYTF. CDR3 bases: TGTGCCATCAGTGATAAGGGGGACTATGGCTACACCTTC.

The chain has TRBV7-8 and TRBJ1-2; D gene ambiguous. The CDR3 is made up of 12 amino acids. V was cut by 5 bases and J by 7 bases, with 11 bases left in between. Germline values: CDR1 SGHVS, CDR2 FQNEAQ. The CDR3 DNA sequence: TGTGCCAGCAGCCGGTCCTACTCTGGCTACACCTTC. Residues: CASSRSYSGYTF.

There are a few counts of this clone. Here the CDR3 DNA reads TGTGCCAGCAGGTTAGCGGGGACTTTAGGCAATGAGCAGTTCTTC. Its translation is CASRLAGTLGNEQFF. The J gene is TRBJ2-1, the V gene TRBV6-5; 8 nucleotides agree with TRBD2. The CDR3 consists of 15 residues. Trimming removed 6 bases from V and 6 bases from J; junction bases left unmatched: 10. The germline CDR1 and CDR2 sequences are MNHEY and SVGAGI.

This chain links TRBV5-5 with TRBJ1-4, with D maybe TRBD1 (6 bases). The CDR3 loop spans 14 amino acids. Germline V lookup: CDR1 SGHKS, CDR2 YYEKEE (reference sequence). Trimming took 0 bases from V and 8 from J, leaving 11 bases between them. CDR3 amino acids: CASSLEQGDEKLFF. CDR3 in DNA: TGTGCCAGCAGCTTGGAACAGGGTGACGAAAAACTGTTTTTT.